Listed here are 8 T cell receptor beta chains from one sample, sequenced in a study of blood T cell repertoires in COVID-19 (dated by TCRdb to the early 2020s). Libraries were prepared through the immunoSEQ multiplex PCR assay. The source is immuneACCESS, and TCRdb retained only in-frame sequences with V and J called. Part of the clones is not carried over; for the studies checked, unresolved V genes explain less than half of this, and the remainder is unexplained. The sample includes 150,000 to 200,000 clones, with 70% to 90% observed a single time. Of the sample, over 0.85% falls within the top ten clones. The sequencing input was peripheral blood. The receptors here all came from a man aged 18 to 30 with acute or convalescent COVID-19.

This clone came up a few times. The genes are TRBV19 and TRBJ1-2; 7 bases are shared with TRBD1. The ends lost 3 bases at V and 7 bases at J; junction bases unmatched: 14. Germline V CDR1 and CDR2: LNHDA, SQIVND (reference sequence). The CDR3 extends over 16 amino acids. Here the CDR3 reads CASSITGGQVSVGYTF. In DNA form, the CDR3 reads TGTGCCAGTAGTATCACGGGCGGACAGGTTTCTGTTGGCTACACCTTC.

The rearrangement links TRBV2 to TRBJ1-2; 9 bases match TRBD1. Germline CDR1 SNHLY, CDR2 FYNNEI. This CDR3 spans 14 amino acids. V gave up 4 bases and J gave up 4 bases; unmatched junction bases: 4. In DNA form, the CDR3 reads TGTGCCAGCAGTGGACAGGGGGATTTCTATGGCTACACCTTC. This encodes CASSGQGDFYGYTF.

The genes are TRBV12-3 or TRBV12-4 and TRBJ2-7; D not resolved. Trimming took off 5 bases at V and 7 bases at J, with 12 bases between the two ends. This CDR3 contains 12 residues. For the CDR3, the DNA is TGTGCCAGCAGTAGTACATTTCAGGAGCAGTACGTC. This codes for CASSSTFQEQYV.

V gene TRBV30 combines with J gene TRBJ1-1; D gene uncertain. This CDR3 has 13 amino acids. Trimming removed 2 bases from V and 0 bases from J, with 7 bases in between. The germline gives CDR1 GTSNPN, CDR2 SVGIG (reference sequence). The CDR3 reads CAWSRVMNTEAFF. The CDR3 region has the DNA TGTGCCTGGAGTAGAGTGATGAACACTGAAGCTTTCTTT.

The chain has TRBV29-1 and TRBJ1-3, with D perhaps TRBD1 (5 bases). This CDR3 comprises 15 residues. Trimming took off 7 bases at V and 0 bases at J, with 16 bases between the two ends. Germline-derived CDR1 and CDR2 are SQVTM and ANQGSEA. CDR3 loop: CSATGGIRSGNTIYF. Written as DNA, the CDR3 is TGCAGCGCGACCGGGGGTATCCGCTCTGGAAACACCATATATTTT.

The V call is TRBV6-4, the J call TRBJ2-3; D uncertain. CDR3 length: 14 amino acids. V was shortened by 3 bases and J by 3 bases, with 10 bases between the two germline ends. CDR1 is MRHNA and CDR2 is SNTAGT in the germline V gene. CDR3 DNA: TGTGCCAGCAGTGAGTCAGGTGTAACAGATACGCAGTATTTT. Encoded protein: CASSESGVTDTQYF.

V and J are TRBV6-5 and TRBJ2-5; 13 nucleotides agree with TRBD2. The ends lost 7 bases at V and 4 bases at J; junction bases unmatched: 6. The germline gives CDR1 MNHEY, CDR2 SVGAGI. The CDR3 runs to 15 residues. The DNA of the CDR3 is TGTGCCAGCACCCGACTAGCGGGGGGCCGAGAGACCCAGTACTTC. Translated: CASTRLAGGRETQYF.

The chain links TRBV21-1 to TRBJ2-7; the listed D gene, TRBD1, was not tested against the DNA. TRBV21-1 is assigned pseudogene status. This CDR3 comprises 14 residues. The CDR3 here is CASSYLDRCYEQYF. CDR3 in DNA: TGTGCCAGCAGCTACCTGGACAGGTGTTACGAGCAGTACTTC.